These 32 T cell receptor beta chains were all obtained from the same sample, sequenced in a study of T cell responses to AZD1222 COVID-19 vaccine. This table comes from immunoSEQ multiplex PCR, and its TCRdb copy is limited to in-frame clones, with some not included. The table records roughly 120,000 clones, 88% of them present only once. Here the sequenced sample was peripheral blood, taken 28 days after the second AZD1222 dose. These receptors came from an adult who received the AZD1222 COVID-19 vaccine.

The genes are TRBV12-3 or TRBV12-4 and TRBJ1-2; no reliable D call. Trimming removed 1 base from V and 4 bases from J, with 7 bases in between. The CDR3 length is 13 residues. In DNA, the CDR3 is TGTGCCAGCAGTTTAGGGGGTGCCTATGGCTACACCTTC. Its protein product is CASSLGGAYGYTF.

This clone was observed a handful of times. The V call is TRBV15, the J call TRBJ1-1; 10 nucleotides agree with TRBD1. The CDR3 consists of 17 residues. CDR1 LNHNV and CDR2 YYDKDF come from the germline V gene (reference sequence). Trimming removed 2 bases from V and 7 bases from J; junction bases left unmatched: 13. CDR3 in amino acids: CATSRSTGQGNSFEAFF. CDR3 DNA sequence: TGTGCCACCAGCAGATCCACGGGACAGGGGAACAGCTTTGAAGCTTTCTTT.

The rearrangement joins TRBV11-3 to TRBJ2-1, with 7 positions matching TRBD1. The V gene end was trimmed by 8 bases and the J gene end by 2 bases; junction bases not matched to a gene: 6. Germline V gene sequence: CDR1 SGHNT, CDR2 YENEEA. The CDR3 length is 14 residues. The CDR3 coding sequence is TGTGCCAGCGGGGGTACAGGGGCCTACAATGAGCAGTTCTTC. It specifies CASGGTGAYNEQFF.

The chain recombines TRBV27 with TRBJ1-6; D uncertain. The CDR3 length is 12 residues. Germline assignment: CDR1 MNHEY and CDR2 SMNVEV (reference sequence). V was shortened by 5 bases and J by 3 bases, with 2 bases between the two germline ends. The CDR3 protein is CASSHYNSPLHF. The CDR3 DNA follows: TGTGCCAGCAGTCACTATAATTCACCCCTCCACTTT.

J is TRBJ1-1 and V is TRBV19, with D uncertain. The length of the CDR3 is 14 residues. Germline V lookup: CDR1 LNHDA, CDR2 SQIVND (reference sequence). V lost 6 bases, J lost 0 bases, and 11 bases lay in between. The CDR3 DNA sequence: TGTGCCAGTAGGATGGAAGGGCTGAACACTGAAGCTTTCTTT. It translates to CASRMEGLNTEAFF.

CDR3 coding DNA: TGTGCCAGCAGCGGCGGGGGTGATGAAAAACTGTTTTTT. Translating gives CASSGGGDEKLFF. The chain recombines TRBV9 with TRBJ1-4, with a tentative D call TRBD1 (5 bases). Germline V gene sequence: CDR1 SGDLS, CDR2 YYNGEE. The CDR3 spans 13 residues. The ends were cut back, 3 bases at V and 6 bases at J, with 9 bases in the middle.

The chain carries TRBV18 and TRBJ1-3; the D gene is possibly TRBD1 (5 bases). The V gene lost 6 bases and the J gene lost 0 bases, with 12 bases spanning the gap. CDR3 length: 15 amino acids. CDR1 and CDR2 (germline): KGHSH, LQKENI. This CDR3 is CASSEGRNSGNTIYF. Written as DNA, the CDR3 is TGTGCCAGCTCCGAGGGACGCAACTCTGGAAACACCATATATTTT.

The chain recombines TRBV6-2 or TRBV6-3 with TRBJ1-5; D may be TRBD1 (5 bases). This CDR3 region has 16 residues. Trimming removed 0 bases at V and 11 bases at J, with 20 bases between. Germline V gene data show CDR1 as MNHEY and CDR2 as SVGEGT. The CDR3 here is CASSYSSRAGGQAQHF. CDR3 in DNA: TGTGCCAGCAGTTACTCGAGTAGGGCGGGTGGACAAGCCCAGCATTTT.

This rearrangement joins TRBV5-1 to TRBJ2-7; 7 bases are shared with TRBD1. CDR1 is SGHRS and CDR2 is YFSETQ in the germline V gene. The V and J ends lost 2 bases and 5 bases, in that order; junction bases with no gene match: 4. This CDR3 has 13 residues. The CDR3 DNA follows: TGCGCCAGCAGCTTTGACAGGGTCCACGAGCAGTACTTC. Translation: CASSFDRVHEQYF.

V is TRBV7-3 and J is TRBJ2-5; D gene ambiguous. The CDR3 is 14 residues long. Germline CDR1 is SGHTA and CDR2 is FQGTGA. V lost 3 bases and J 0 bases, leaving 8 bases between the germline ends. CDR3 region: CASSLNGYQETQYF. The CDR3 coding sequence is TGTGCCAGCAGCTTGAACGGGTACCAAGAGACCCAGTACTTC.

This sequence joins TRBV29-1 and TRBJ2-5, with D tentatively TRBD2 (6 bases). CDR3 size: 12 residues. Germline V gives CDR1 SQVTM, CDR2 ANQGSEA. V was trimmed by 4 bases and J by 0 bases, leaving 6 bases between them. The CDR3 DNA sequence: TGCAGCGTTGGCGGGAACCAAGAGACCCAGTACTTC. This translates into CSVGGNQETQYF.

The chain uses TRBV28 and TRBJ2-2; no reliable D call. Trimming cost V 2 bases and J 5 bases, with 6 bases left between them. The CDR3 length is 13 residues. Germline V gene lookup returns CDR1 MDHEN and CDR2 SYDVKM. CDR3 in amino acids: CASSLGRTGELFF. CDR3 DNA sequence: TGTGCCAGCAGTTTAGGTCGAACCGGGGAGCTGTTTTTT.

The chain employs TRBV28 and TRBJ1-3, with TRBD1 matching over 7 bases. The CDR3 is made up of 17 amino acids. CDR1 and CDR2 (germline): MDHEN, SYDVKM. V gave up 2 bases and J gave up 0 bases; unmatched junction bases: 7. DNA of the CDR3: TGTGCCAGCAGTTTACCCCGACAGGGTTTCTCTGGAAACACCATATATTTT. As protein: CASSLPRQGFSGNTIYF.

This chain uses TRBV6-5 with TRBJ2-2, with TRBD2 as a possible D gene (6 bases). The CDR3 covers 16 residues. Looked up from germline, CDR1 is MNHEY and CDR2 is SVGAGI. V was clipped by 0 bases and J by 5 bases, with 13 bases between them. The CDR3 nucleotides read TGTGCCAGCAGTTACTCGCCAGCGGCGGGAACCGGGGAGCTGTTTTTT. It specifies CASSYSPAAGTGELFF.

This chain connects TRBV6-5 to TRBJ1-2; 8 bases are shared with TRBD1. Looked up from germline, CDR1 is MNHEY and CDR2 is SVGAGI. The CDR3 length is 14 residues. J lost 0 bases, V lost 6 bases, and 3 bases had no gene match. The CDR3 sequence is CASRKDRANYGYTF. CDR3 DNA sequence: TGTGCCAGCAGAAAGGACAGGGCTAACTATGGCTACACCTTC.

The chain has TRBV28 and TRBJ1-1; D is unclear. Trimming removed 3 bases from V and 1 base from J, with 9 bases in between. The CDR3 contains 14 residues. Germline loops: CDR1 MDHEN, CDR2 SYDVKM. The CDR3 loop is CASSLPAQNTEAFF. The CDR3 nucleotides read TGTGCCAGCAGTTTGCCAGCCCAGAACACTGAAGCTTTCTTT.

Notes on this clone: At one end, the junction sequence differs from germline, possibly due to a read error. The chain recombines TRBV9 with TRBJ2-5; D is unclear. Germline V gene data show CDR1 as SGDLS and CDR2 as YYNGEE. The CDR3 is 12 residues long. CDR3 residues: CASSSEQGTQYF. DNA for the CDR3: TGTGCCAGCAGCTCCGAACAAGGGACCCAGTACTTC.

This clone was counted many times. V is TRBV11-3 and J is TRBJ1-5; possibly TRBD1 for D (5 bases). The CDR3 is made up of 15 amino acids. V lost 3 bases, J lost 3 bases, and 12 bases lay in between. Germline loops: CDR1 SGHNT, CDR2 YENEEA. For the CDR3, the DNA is TGTGCCAGCAGCTTTAAAACAGGAGACAATCAGCCCCAGCATTTT. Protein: CASSFKTGDNQPQHF.

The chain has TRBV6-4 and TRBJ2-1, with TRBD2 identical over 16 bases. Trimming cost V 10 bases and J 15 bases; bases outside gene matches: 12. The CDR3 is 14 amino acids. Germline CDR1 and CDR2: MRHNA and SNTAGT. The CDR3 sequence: CAIVGTSGRDSTFF. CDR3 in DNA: TGTGCCATCGTCGGGACTAGCGGGAGGGACAGTACGTTCTTC.

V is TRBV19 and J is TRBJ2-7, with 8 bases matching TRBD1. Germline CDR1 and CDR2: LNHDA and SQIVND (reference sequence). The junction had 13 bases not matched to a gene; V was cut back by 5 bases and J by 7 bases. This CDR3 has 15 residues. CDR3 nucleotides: TGTGCCAGTAGTGTCGACAGGGGTGTGAAGAAGGAGCAGTACTTC. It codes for CASSVDRGVKKEQYF.

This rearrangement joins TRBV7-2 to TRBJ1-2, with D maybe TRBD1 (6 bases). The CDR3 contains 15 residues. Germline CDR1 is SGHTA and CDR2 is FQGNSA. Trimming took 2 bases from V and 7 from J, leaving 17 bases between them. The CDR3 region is CASSLPRTGLGGYTF. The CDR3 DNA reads TGTGCCAGCAGCTTACCCAGAACAGGGCTAGGTGGCTACACCTTC.

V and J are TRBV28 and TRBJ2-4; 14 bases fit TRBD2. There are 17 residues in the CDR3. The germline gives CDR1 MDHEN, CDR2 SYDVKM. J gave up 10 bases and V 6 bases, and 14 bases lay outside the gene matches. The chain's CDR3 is CASSSGKGLAGEWIQYF. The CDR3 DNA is TGTGCCAGCAGCTCGGGAAAGGGACTAGCGGGAGAATGGATTCAGTACTTC.

CDR3 in amino acids: CASSPPDTDTQYF. As DNA, the CDR3 is TGTGCCAGCAGCCCACCTGACACAGATACGCAGTATTTT. The chain is built from TRBV9 and TRBJ2-3; D gene ambiguous. This CDR3 is 13 amino acids long. CDR1 is SGDLS and CDR2 is YYNGEE in the germline V gene. Trimming removed 4 bases at V and 2 bases at J, with 8 bases between.

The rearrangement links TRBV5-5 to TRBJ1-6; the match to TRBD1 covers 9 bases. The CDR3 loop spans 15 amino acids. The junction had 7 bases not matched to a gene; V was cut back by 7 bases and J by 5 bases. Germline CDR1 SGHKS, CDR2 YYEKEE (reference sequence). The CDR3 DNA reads TGTGCCAGCCTTCCTCGGACAGGGGATAATTCACCCCTCCACTTT. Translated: CASLPRTGDNSPLHF. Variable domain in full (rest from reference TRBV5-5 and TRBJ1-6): DAGVTQSPTHLIKTRGQQVTLRCSPISGHKSVSWYQQVLGQGPQFIFQYYEKEERGRGNFPDRFSARQFPNYSSELNVNALLLGDSALYLCASLPRTGDNSPLHFGNGTRLTVT.

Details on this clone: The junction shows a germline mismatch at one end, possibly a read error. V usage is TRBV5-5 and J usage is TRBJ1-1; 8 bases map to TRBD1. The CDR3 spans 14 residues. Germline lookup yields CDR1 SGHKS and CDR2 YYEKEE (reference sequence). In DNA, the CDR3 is TGTGCCAGCAGTTTGGGAGAAAGGGACAGGAGGCTTTTCTTT. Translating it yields CASSLGERDRRLFF.

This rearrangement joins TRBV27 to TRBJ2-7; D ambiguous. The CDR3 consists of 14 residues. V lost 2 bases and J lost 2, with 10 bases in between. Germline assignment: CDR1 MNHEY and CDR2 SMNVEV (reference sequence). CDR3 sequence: CASSLTVAPYEQYF. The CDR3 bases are TGTGCCAGCAGTTTAACGGTGGCCCCCTACGAGCAGTACTTC.

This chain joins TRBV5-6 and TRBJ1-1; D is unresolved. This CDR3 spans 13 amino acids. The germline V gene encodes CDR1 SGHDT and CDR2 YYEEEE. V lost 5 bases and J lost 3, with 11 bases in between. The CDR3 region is CASRRILDTEAFF. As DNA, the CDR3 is TGTGCCAGCAGGCGTATCCTGGACACTGAAGCTTTCTTT.

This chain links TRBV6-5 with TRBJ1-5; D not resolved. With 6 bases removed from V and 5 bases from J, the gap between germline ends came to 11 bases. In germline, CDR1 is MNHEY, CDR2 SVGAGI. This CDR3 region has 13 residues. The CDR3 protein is CASSPKPYQPQHF. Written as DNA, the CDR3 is TGTGCCAGCAGCCCCAAGCCATATCAGCCCCAGCATTTT.

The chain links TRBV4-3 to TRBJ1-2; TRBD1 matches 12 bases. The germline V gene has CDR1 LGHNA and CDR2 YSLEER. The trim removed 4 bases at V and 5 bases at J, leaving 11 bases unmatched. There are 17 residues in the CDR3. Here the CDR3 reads CASSPHFPGQGAYGYTF. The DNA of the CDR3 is TGCGCCAGCAGCCCACACTTTCCGGGACAGGGGGCGTATGGCTACACCTTC.

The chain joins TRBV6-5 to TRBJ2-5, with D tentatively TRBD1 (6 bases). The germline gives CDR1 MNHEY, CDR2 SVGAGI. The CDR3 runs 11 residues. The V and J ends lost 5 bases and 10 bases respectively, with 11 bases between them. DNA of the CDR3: TGTGCCAGCAGTATTACAGGGTGCCAGTACTTC. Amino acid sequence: CASSITGCQYF.

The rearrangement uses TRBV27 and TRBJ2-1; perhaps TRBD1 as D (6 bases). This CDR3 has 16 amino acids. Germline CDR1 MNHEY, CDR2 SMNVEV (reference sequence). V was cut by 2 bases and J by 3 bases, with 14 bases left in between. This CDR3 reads CASSLKGTFNYNEQFF. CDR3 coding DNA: TGTGCCAGCAGTTTAAAGGGGACATTTAACTACAATGAGCAGTTCTTC.

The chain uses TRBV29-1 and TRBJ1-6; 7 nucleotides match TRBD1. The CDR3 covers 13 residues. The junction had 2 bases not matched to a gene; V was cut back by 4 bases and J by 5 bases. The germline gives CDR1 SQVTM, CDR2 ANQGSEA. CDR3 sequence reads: CSVVTGDNSPLHF. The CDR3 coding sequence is TGCAGCGTTGTCACAGGGGATAATTCACCCCTCCACTTT.